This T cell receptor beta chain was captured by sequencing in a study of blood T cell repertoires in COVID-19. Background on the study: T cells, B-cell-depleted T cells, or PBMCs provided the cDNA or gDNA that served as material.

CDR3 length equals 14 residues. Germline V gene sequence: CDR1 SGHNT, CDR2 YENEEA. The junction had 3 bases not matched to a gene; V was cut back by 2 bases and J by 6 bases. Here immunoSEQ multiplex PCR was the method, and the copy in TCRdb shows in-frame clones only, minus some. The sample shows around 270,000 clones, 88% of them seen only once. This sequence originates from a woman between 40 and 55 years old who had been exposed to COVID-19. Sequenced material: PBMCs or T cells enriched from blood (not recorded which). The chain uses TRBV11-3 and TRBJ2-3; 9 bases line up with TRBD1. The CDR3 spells CASSLRQGGDTQYF. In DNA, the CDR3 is TGTGCCAGCAGCTTACGACAGGGGGGGGATACGCAGTATTTT.